What follows is one TCR beta chain and its context. Its target is not known. CDR3 length: 13 amino acids. Germline CDR1 and CDR2: SGHTA and FQGNSA. The data belong to a study of CXCR3-negative and CXCR3-positive naive CD8 T cells. Study at large: Some 130 million TRB reads were obtained overall (about 1.5 +/- 0.3 million per library). Study findings and constraints: Whereas memory cells differed, naive CXCR3-negative and CXCR3-positive cells shared similar TRBV-TRBJ usage.

The authors made the TRB cDNA libraries by 5' RACE using UMI labels. TCRdb re-called the 5' RACE reads and gives one entry per CDR3 protein, without DNA. Its clone listing holds about 56,000 distinct CDR3 sequences. This sequence joins TRBV7-2 and TRBJ1-2; no DNA is available, so the TRBD1 call from TCRdb remains unchecked. The TCR originated in a human donor in good health. Some clones in this sample may be carry-over from other donors' samples. Sequencing used memory CD8+ T cells from blood. The CDR3 spells CASSLEGERGYTF. Full variable domain (outside the CDR3, taken from reference TRBV7-2 and TRBJ1-2): GAGVSQSPSNKVTEKGKDVELRCDPISGHTALYWYRQSLGQGLEFLIYFQGNSAPDKSGLPSDRFSAERTGGSVSTLTIQRTQQEDSAVYLCASSLEGERGYTFGSGTRLTVV.